The 21 T cell receptor beta chains below all came from one sample that was sequenced in a study of cytomegalovirus exposure and HLA in healthy donors. Amplification used 60 Vbeta primers and 13 Jbeta primers. The table came from immunoSEQ multiplex PCR; TCRdb's copy has only in-frame clones and leaves some out. The data contain around 160,000 clones, 80% of them singletons. The sequenced material came from PBMCs. The receptors shown here come from a human donor in good health.

This clone turned up a few times. J is TRBJ2-2 and V is TRBV4-3, with D hard to call. V lost 1 base and J 6 bases, leaving 12 bases between the germline ends. The germline V gene has CDR1 LGHNA and CDR2 YSLEER. The CDR3 spans 15 residues. CDR3 nucleotide sequence: TGCGCCAGCAGCCAAGTCACTGCTATGGCCGGGGAGCTGTTTTTT. Amino acids: CASSQVTAMAGELFF.

The chain is built from TRBV18 and TRBJ2-7; unclear D gene. CDR3 length: 15 residues. V was cut by 0 bases and J by 4 bases, with 13 bases left in between. Germline CDR1 KGHSH, CDR2 LQKENI. CDR3 bases: TGTGCCAGCTCACCACCGGCGCCAGGTTCATACGAGCAGTACTTC. This gives the protein CASSPPAPGSYEQYF.

This clone was seen only a few times. The DNA is omitted, as the CDR3 cannot be located on it reliably, and the CDR3 follows TCRdb's listing. The chain uses TRBV21-1 and TRBJ1-2; whether TRBD1, the table's D call, matches the DNA was not checked. TRBV21-1 corresponds to a pseudogene. A total of 16 residues make up the CDR3, ends included. CDR3 residues: CASSKWGQGTNYGYTF.

This chain links TRBV6-5 with TRBJ2-3, with 9 nucleotides matching TRBD2. The germline CDR1 and CDR2 sequences are MNHEY and SVGAGI. Trimming took 5 bases from V and 0 from J; bases not matched to a gene: 3. The CDR3 contains 15 residues. DNA for the CDR3: TGTGCCAGCAGTGCGACTAGCGGAAGCACAGATACGCAGTATTTT. Its protein product is CASSATSGSTDTQYF.

This clone was observed a single time. CDR3 DNA sequence: TGTGCCAGCAGTTTGTCCGGGAAGACCCAGTACTTC. Translation: CASSLSGKTQYF. V usage is TRBV6-6 and J usage is TRBJ2-5, with D maybe TRBD2 (5 bases). Trimming pared 4 bases from V and 6 bases from J, leaving 9 bases between. The CDR3 contains 12 residues. Germline V gene sequence: CDR1 MNHNY, CDR2 SVGAGI (reference sequence).

The table lists this clone with a few counts. This CDR3 reads CASSQEAQHGYEQYF. CDR3 bases: TGCGCCAGCAGCCAAGAGGCCCAACATGGTTACGAGCAGTACTTC. The V gene is TRBV4-3, the J gene TRBJ2-7, with D uncertain. Germline loops: CDR1 LGHNA, CDR2 YSLEER. This CDR3 comprises 15 residues. Between the trimmed V and J ends, which lost 0 bases and 4 bases, there was a span of 13 bases.

This clone showed up just once. The rearrangement links TRBV4-2 to TRBJ1-1; D gene unclear. Looked up from germline, CDR1 is LGHNA and CDR2 is YNFKEQ. Trimming cost V 4 bases and J 7 bases, with 13 bases left between them. This CDR3 contains 13 residues. The CDR3 loop is CASSPNWRGEAFF. The CDR3 nucleotides are TGTGCCAGCAGCCCAAATTGGAGAGGTGAAGCTTTCTTT.

This clone was observed a few times. The gene calls are TRBV27 and TRBJ1-1; TRBD1 agrees at 11 bases. The germline CDR1 and CDR2 sequences are MNHEY and SMNVEV (reference sequence). This CDR3 spans 14 amino acids. With 6 bases clipped from V and 4 bases from J, the junction kept 4 bases outside the gene matches. This CDR3 reads CASSLDRGLTEAFF. CDR3 nucleotides: TGTGCCAGCAGCCTGGACAGGGGGCTCACTGAAGCTTTCTTT.

The V and J genes are TRBV7-2 and TRBJ2-2; 11 bases are shared with TRBD1. CDR1 and CDR2 from the germline V gene are SGHTA and FQGNSA. The length of the CDR3 is 15 residues. V gave up 5 bases and J gave up 5 bases; unmatched junction bases: 4. The CDR3 sequence: CASSARDRGTGELFF. CDR3 coding DNA: TGTGCCAGCAGCGCCCGGGACAGGGGGACCGGGGAGCTGTTTTTT.

The chain employs TRBV19 and TRBJ1-1; the D gene is possibly TRBD1 (6 bases). In germline, CDR1 is LNHDA, CDR2 SQIVND (reference sequence). This CDR3 is 14 amino acids long. Trimming cost V 5 bases and J 5 bases, with 15 bases left between them. The CDR3 DNA is TGTGCCAGTAGTTACAGGGTATTGGGGACTGAAGCTTTCTTT. It yields the protein CASSYRVLGTEAFF.

J is TRBJ1-2 and V is TRBV25-1; unclear D gene. CDR1 MGHDK and CDR2 SYGVNS come from the germline V gene. This CDR3 contains 14 residues. Trimming shortened V by 2 bases and J by 6 bases, and 13 bases separated the two germline ends. The CDR3 DNA reads TGTGCCAGCAGTGAAGGTCGACAATTTAATGGCTACACCTTC. Translated: CASSEGRQFNGYTF.

The V and J genes are TRBV9 and TRBJ2-5; 15 bases are a match to TRBD2. This CDR3 comprises 15 residues. Germline V gives CDR1 SGDLS, CDR2 YYNGEE. With 4 bases clipped from V and 5 bases from J, the junction kept 3 bases outside the gene matches. Written as DNA, the CDR3 is TGTGCCAGCAGCCCCGGGACTAGCGGGGGGGAGACCCAGTACTTC. Translating it yields CASSPGTSGGETQYF.

This clone appeared once. The chain employs TRBV27 and TRBJ2-2, with 8 bases that match TRBD1. Looked up from germline, CDR1 is MNHEY and CDR2 is SMNVEV (reference sequence). The V and J ends lost 2 bases and 5 bases, in that order; junction bases with no gene match: 10. CDR3 length: 17 amino acids. CDR3 region: CASSLRSGGVFTGELFF. DNA of the CDR3: TGTGCCAGCAGTTTAAGGTCAGGGGGCGTCTTTACCGGGGAGCTGTTTTTT.

J is TRBJ1-2 and V is TRBV19; the match to TRBD1 covers 8 bases. Trimming took 8 bases from V and 4 from J; bases not matched to a gene: 0. The germline gives CDR1 LNHDA, CDR2 SQIVND (reference sequence). The CDR3 runs to 11 residues. CDR3 sequence (DNA): TGTGCCAGTGACAGGGGCTATGGCTACACCTTC. Translating it yields CASDRGYGYTF.

This clone was counted once. V usage is TRBV9 and J usage is TRBJ2-3; 8 bases fit TRBD2. This CDR3 is built from 15 residues. Germline loops: CDR1 SGDLS, CDR2 YYNGEE. V lost 4 bases, J lost 5 bases, and 9 bases stayed unmatched. DNA for the CDR3: TGTGCCAGCAGCAAAGAGCGGGGGTATATAGATACGCAGTATTTT. Its translation is CASSKERGYIDTQYF. The full variable domain, completed using reference TRBV9 and TRBJ2-3, is DSGVTQTPKHLITATGQRVTLRCSPRSGDLSVYWYQQSLDQGLQFLIQYYNGEERAKGNILERFSAQQFPDLHSELNLSSLELGDSALYFCASSKERGYIDTQYFGPGTRLTVL.

The count of this clone is one. The V gene is TRBV6-5, the J gene TRBJ2-3; D possibly corresponds to TRBD2 (5 bases). The CDR3 is made up of 13 amino acids. V shed 6 bases and J shed 9 bases, with 16 bases lying between them. The germline CDR1 and CDR2 sequences are MNHEY and SVGAGI. CDR3 DNA sequence: TGTGCCAGCAGGACGCGAAACGGAGGCACGCAGTATTTT. Its translation is CASRTRNGGTQYF.

Comment on this clone: The germline gene is not matched at one end of the junction; a read error may be the cause. J is TRBJ2-7 and V is TRBV7-9, with 7 bases identical to TRBD1. The CDR3 extends over 19 amino acids. Germline CDR1 is SEHNR and CDR2 is FQNEAQ (reference sequence). CDR3 loop: CSSSLFSKIRQGPSYEQYF. For the CDR3, the DNA is TGTTCCAGCAGCTTATTCTCTAAGATTAGACAGGGCCCGAGCTACGAGCAGTACTTC.

This clone was seen only a few times. CDR3 nucleotides: TGTGCCAGTACTCCGGACATGGGAGGAAACACCATATATTTT. Protein sequence: CASTPDMGGNTIYF. This chain links TRBV19 with TRBJ1-3, with a tentative D call TRBD1 (5 bases). CDR1 and CDR2 (germline): LNHDA, SQIVND (reference sequence). Trimming took 7 bases from V and 4 from J, leaving 14 bases between them. There are 14 residues in the CDR3.

The DNA for the CDR3 is TGTGCCAGCAGCTCAGGGGCCGGGACTAGCGGTGGACAGCAGTACTTC. It codes for CASSSGAGTSGGQQYF. The chain employs TRBV7-6 and TRBJ2-7; 11 positions match TRBD2. The CDR3 runs to 16 residues. The V gene end was trimmed by 4 bases and the J gene end by 8 bases; junction bases not matched to a gene: 13. Per the germline V gene, CDR1 is SGHVS and CDR2 is FNYEAQ.

The rearrangement uses TRBV7-2 and TRBJ2-3; 8 positions agree with TRBD2. Unmatched junction bases numbered 10, after V lost 0 bases and J lost 5 bases. Germline-derived CDR1 and CDR2 are SGHTA and FQGNSA. The CDR3 contains 17 residues. CDR3 DNA: TGTGCCAGCAGCTTAGCGCTTACGGCGGGGGGCTTAGATACGCAGTATTTT. Its protein is CASSLALTAGGLDTQYF.

The rearrangement joins TRBV4-1 to TRBJ1-2, with 7 bases fitting TRBD1. The germline gives CDR1 MGHRA, CDR2 YSYEKL. The CDR3 length is 16 residues. Trimming took 0 bases from V and 5 from J; bases not matched to a gene: 9. CDR3 in amino acids: CASSQDMTGRGYGYTF. The CDR3 DNA is TGCGCCAGCAGCCAAGATATGACAGGGCGTGGGTATGGCTACACCTTC.